A single sample gave rise to the 25 T cell receptor beta chains below, sequenced in a study of human T cells and chemical hapten exposure. MiXCR was run by TCRdb on the RACE reads, yielding one entry per CDR3 protein. The profile shows 350,000 to 400,000 distinct CDR3 sequences, about 6.9% of them singletons. Time point denoted: patch test 2, 6 weeks after DPC sensitization. Treatment given: therapeutic diphenylcyclopropenone sensitization with weekly scalp DPC. This specimen was whole blood, taken in connection with sensitization to the hapten diphenylcyclopropenone (DPC). These receptors originate from a woman aged 18 to 35 with alopecia areata. Some clones in this sample may be carry-over from other donors' samples.

As for this clonotype: This may stem from a read error, because a much larger clone lies one nucleotide away. The genes are TRBV6-5 and TRBJ2-3, with 10 bases aligning to TRBD1. Germline-derived CDR1 and CDR2 are MNHEY and SVGAGI. There are 15 residues in the CDR3. J gave up 7 bases and V 5 bases, and 9 bases lay outside the gene matches. The CDR3 reads CASSPRDRGTNTQYF. The CDR3 DNA sequence: TGTGCCAGCAGTCCCCGGGACAGGGGTACAAATACGCAGTATTTT.

The gene calls are TRBV5-4 and TRBJ1-4, with 9 bases fitting TRBD1. After removal of 3 bases from V and 7 bases from J, the junction contained 13 bases not matched to a gene. This CDR3 region has 17 residues. CDR1 SGHNT and CDR2 YYREEE come from the germline V gene (reference sequence). CDR3 nucleotides: TGTGCCAGCAGCTCCCCTACAGGGGGCCCAGGGGGTGAAAAACTGTTTTTT. Its translation: CASSSPTGGPGGEKLFF.

The CDR3 loop is CASSTWTGETQYF. CDR3 coding DNA: TGTGCCAGCAGCACTTGGACGGGAGAGACCCAGTACTTC. The gene calls are TRBV9 and TRBJ2-5; D remains unclear. The CDR3 covers 13 residues. The V gene lost 4 bases and the J gene lost 4 bases, with 11 bases spanning the gap. Per the germline V gene, CDR1 is SGDLS and CDR2 is YYNGEE.

This clonotype was detected ten times or more. The chain links TRBV6-2 or TRBV6-3 to TRBJ1-1, with D unresolved. The V and J ends lost 7 bases and 0 bases respectively, with 9 bases between them. Germline V gene sequence: CDR1 MNHEY, CDR2 SVGEGT. CDR3 length: 13 amino acids. The chain's CDR3 is CASNPRMNTEAFF. In DNA, the CDR3 is TGTGCCAGCAATCCACGTATGAACACTGAAGCTTTCTTT.

This clonotype was counted many times. The chain joins TRBV3-1 to TRBJ1-5; 7 bases line up with TRBD1. Germline CDR1 reads LGHDT; CDR2 reads YNNKEL (reference sequence). The CDR3 contains 16 residues. Trimming removed 1 base from V and 3 bases from J; junction bases left unmatched: 6. The CDR3 is CASSQAEQGPNQPQHF. The DNA of the CDR3 is TGTGCCAGCAGCCAAGCCGAACAGGGGCCCAATCAGCCCCAGCATTTT. Full variable domain (outside the CDR3, taken from reference TRBV3-1 and TRBJ1-5): DTAVSQTPKYLVTQMGNDKSIKCEQNLGHDTMYWYKQDSKKFLKIMFSYNNKELIINETVPNRFSPKSPDKAHLNLHINSLELGDSAVYFCASSQAEQGPNQPQHFGDGTRLSIL.

The table lists this clonotype with many counts. V gene TRBV20-1 combines with J gene TRBJ1-5; a weak D match, TRBD1 (6 bases). Looked up from germline, CDR1 is DFQATT and CDR2 is SNEGSKA (reference sequence). V was trimmed by 3 bases and J by 0 bases, leaving 12 bases between them. This CDR3 comprises 15 residues. CDR3: CSASLAGVSNQPQHF. The CDR3 bases are TGCAGTGCTAGTCTAGCAGGGGTTAGCAATCAGCCCCAGCATTTT.

This clonotype came up many times. The chain employs TRBV4-2 and TRBJ2-7, with 10 positions matching TRBD2. J lost 6 bases, V lost 3 bases, and 5 bases had no gene match. Germline assignment: CDR1 LGHNA and CDR2 YNFKEQ. This CDR3 contains 14 residues. The CDR3 protein is CASSHSGGTGEQYF. The CDR3 nucleotides are TGTGCCAGCAGCCATAGCGGGGGGACAGGCGAGCAGTACTTC.

The table lists this clonotype with a few counts. The chain has TRBV24-1 and TRBJ2-3; weak D call: TRBD1 (5 bases). CDR1 KGHDR and CDR2 SFDVKD come from the germline V gene. The V gene lost 1 base and the J gene lost 2 bases, with 15 bases spanning the gap. The CDR3 runs to 17 residues. The CDR3 nucleotides read TGTGCCACCAGTGATTTTCCGACAGCCGGGCCCACAGATACGCAGTATTTT. Protein sequence: CATSDFPTAGPTDTQYF.

This clonotype has just a few counts. This chain links TRBV28 with TRBJ1-2, with TRBD1 as a possible D gene (6 bases). The CDR3 runs to 14 residues. Germline CDR1 MDHEN, CDR2 SYDVKM. Trimming stripped 10 bases from V and 3 bases from J, with 18 bases between. The CDR3, as DNA: TGTGCCATCCAATGGTTAGGGGGGGACTATGGCTACACCTTC. It specifies CAIQWLGGDYGYTF.

The chain carries TRBV6-6 and TRBJ1-6; 9 bases match TRBD1. This CDR3 contains 14 residues. Germline V gives CDR1 MNHNY, CDR2 SVGAGI (reference sequence). The V segment lost 6 bases and the J segment 10 bases; nucleotides outside the gene matches: 7. CDR3 in DNA: TGTGCCAGCAGACCGAACAGGGGGCAATCACCCCTCCACTTT. As protein: CASRPNRGQSPLHF.

The chain joins TRBV20-1 to TRBJ2-7; TRBD2 aligns across 10 bases. This CDR3 has 14 residues. Unmatched junction bases numbered 3, after V lost 4 bases and J lost 0 bases. The germline gives CDR1 DFQATT, CDR2 SNEGSKA (reference sequence). The CDR3 spells CSATTSGNSYEQYF. For the CDR3, the DNA is TGCAGTGCTACCACTAGCGGGAACTCCTACGAGCAGTACTTC.

Notes on this clonotype: This may be a read error: a much more frequent sequence differs by one nucleotide. The chain joins TRBV12-3 or TRBV12-4 to TRBJ1-2; D ambiguous. With 6 bases removed from V and 6 bases from J, the gap between germline ends came to 11 bases. The CDR3 is 12 residues long. As DNA, the CDR3 is TGTGCCAGCAGATCATGGGGTCATGGCTACACCTTC. This encodes CASRSWGHGYTF.

There are a few counts of this clonotype. The genes are TRBV6-4 and TRBJ2-3; 8 bases agree with TRBD2. The CDR3 covers 15 residues. Germline CDR1 and CDR2: MRHNA and SNTAGT. The V and J ends lost 4 bases and 2 bases, in that order; junction bases with no gene match: 5. The CDR3 here is CASSVAGGNTDTQYF. DNA of the CDR3: TGTGCCAGCAGTGTGGCGGGGGGCAACACAGATACGCAGTATTTT.

The rearrangement joins TRBV4-2 to TRBJ2-7; D possibly corresponds to TRBD2 (5 bases). CDR1 is LGHNA and CDR2 is YNFKEQ in the germline V gene. The CDR3 length is 16 residues. V was cut by 1 base and J by 0 bases, with 13 bases left in between. The chain's CDR3 is CASSQGGQAFSYEQYF. The CDR3 DNA is TGTGCCAGCAGCCAAGGAGGGCAGGCGTTCTCCTACGAGCAGTACTTC.

The chain joins TRBV4-3 to TRBJ2-3, with TRBD1 matching over 7 bases. The CDR3 is made up of 12 amino acids. Germline lookup yields CDR1 LGHNA and CDR2 YSLEER. J gave up 9 bases and V 3 bases, and 3 bases lay outside the gene matches. CDR3 DNA sequence: TGCGCCAGCAGCCATAGGGGACAGACGCAGTATTTT. It translates to CASSHRGQTQYF.

This clonotype was recorded a few times. This rearrangement joins TRBV7-2 to TRBJ1-2; D uncertain. The V end was cut by 0 bases, the J end by 8 bases, with 13 bases between. The length of the CDR3 is 14 residues. Germline V gives CDR1 SGHTA, CDR2 FQGNSA. DNA for the CDR3: TGTGCCAGCAGCTTAGCTCAGGCGATCGAGGGCTACACCTTC. The encoded protein is CASSLAQAIEGYTF.

The J gene is TRBJ2-3, the V gene TRBV5-1, with D possibly being TRBD1 (5 bases). Looked up from germline, CDR1 is SGHRS and CDR2 is YFSETQ. The V gene lost 4 bases and the J gene lost 5 bases, with 17 bases spanning the gap. The CDR3 has 15 residues. CDR3 bases: TGCGCCAGCAGCATAGGCAGGGCTTACCAAGATACGCAGTATTTT. Protein sequence: CASSIGRAYQDTQYF. The whole variable domain, remainder taken from reference TRBV5-1 and TRBJ2-3, is KAGVTQTPRYLIKTRGQQVTLSCSPISGHRSVSWYQQTPGQGLQFLFEYFSETQRNKGNFPGRFSGRQFSNSRSEMNVSTLELGDSALYLCASSIGRAYQDTQYFGPGTRLTVL.

This clonotype was counted at least ten times. This sequence joins TRBV9 and TRBJ1-1, with unresolved D. V lost 0 bases and J 0 bases, leaving 12 bases between the germline ends. The CDR3 length is 16 residues. Per the germline V gene, CDR1 is SGDLS and CDR2 is YYNGEE. CDR3 loop: CASSVGLEVMNTEAFF. For the CDR3, the DNA is TGTGCCAGCAGCGTAGGGCTAGAAGTCATGAACACTGAAGCTTTCTTT.

This clonotype was seen many times. The chain uses TRBV5-1 and TRBJ2-3; D may correspond to TRBD1 or TRBD2 (5 bases each). Germline loops: CDR1 SGHRS, CDR2 YFSETQ. V was cut by 2 bases and J by 2 bases, with 15 bases left in between. This CDR3 is built from 16 residues. Here the CDR3 DNA reads TGCGCCAGCAGCTTACGGGGCCCGAGATCCACAGATACGCAGTATTTT. Protein product: CASSLRGPRSTDTQYF.

V is TRBV11-1 and J is TRBJ1-2; D gene ambiguous. V lost 4 bases, J lost 3 bases, and 18 bases lay in between. Germline V gives CDR1 SGHAT, CDR2 FQDESV (reference sequence). The CDR3 covers 16 residues. The CDR3 here is CASSSLPDGIYYGYTF. CDR3 in DNA: TGTGCCAGCAGCTCCCTCCCAGACGGTATTTACTATGGCTACACCTTC.

The chain combines TRBV5-1 with TRBJ2-5; D remains ambiguous. Germline assignment: CDR1 SGHRS and CDR2 YFSETQ. The CDR3 has 14 amino acids. Trimming shortened V by 2 bases and J by 1 base, and 9 bases separated the two germline ends. The CDR3 sequence: CASSFSQSQETQYF. In DNA, the CDR3 is TGCGCCAGCAGCTTTAGCCAAAGCCAAGAGACCCAGTACTTC.

At least ten counts were recorded for this clonotype. V and J are TRBV6-2 or TRBV6-3 and TRBJ2-3; no definite D call. The CDR3 extends over 13 amino acids. Trimming removed 2 bases at V and 2 bases at J, with 5 bases between. CDR1 is MNHEY and CDR2 is SVGEGT in the germline V gene. The CDR3 region has the DNA TGTGCCAGCAGTTACACGTCCACAGATACGCAGTATTTT. Its translation: CASSYTSTDTQYF.

The chain has TRBV2 and TRBJ2-3, with D uncertain. CDR3 length: 16 amino acids. The ends were cut back, 6 bases at V and 4 bases at J, with 20 bases in the middle. Germline V CDR1 and CDR2: SNHLY, FYNNEI. Here the CDR3 reads CASRLDPNPFSDTQYF. The CDR3 DNA sequence: TGTGCCAGCAGGTTGGACCCCAACCCATTTTCAGATACGCAGTATTTT.

This clonotype was seen many times. The rearrangement joins TRBV4-3 to TRBJ2-7; the D gene is possibly TRBD1 (5 bases). This CDR3 region has 22 residues. The germline V gene encodes CDR1 LGHNA and CDR2 YSLEER. V was pared by 1 base and J by 5 bases, with 36 bases between. The CDR3 here is CASSQGTELQGIIGGSRDEQYF. As DNA, the CDR3 is TGCGCCAGCAGCCAAGGCACCGAACTACAAGGTATTATCGGTGGAAGCAGGGACGAGCAGTACTTC.

This clonotype came up many times. One junction end does not reproduce the germline sequence, and a read error may be involved. The gene calls are TRBV5-1 and TRBJ1-1; TRBD1 aligns across 7 bases. Germline V CDR1 and CDR2: SGHRS, YFSETQ. The CDR3 totals 14 residues. This CDR3 reads CASSLTGANTEAFF. The CDR3 DNA sequence: TGTGCCAGCAGCTTAACAGGGGCGAACACTGAAGCTTTCTTT. Supplemented by reference TRBV5-1 and TRBJ1-1, the full variable domain reads KAGVTQTPRYLIKTRGQQVTLSCSPISGHRSVSWYQQTPGQGLQFLFEYFSETQRNKGNFPGRFSGRQFSNSRSEMNVSTLELGDSALYLCASSLTGANTEAFFGQGTRLTVV.